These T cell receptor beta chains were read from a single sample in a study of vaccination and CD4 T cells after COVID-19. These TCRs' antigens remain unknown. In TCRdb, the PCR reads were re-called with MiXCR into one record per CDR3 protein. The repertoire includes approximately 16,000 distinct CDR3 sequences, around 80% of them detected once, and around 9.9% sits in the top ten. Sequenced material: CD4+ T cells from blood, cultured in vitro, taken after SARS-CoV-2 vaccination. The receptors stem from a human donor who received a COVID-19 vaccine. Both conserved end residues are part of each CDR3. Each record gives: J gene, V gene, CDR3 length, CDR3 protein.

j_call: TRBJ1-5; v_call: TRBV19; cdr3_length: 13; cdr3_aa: CASGRVSRGSQHF
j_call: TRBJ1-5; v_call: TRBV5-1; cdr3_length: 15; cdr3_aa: CASSPSGGGNQPQHF
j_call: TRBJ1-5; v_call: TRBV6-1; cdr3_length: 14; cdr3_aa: CASSESVSNQPQHF
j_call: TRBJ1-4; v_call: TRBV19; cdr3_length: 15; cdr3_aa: CASRLGGGENEKLFF
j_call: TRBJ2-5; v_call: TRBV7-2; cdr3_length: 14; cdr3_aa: CASSLAAGVETQYF
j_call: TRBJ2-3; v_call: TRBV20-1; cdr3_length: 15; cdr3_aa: CSARVPSGGSDTQYF
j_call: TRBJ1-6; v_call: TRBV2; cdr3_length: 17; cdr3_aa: CASSEARGRDYNSPLHF
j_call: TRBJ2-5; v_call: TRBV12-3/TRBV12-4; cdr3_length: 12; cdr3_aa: CASSPQGETQYF
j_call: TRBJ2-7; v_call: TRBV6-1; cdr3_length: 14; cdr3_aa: CASSPHRGSYEQYF
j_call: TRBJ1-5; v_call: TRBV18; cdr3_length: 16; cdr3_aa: CASSDRVIVSNQPQHF
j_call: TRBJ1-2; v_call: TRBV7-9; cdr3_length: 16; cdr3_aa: CASSLGSSGQGYGYTF
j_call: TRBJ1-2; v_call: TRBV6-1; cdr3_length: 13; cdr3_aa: CASSETGGDGYTF
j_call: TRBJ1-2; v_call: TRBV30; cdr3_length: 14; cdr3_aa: CAWIYPGARGGYTF
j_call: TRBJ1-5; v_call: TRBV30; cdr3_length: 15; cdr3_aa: CAWSSGPLINQPQHF
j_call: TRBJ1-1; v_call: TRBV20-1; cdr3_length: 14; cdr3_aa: CSARRPGGDTEAFF
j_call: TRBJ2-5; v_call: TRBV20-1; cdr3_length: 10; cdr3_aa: CSAGRETQYF
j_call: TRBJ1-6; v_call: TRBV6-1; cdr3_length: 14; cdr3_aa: CASSEELSRSPLHF
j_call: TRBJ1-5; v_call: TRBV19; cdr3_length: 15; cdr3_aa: CASSIGRGDAQPQHF